What follows are 8 T cell receptor beta chains derived from one specimen sequenced in a study of liver allograft versus peripheral blood T cells. At the level of the study: Comparative analysis was performed on T cell receptor repertoires from transplanted livers and from recipients' peripheral blood.

Each CDR3 protein gets one entry after TCRdb re-called the reads with MiXCR. Of more than 6,000 distinct CDR3 sequences in the sample, about 18% were seen once. These receptors all stem from a human patient who had a liver transplant. These T cells may partly come from the graft donor.

Details on this clonotype: A single base separates this from a much larger clone, so it may be a read error. The chain employs TRBV18 and TRBJ2-3, with 7 bases fitting TRBD1. CDR1 is KGHSH, CDR2 LQKENI, per germline. V lost 5 bases to trimming and J lost 3 bases; unmatched junction nucleotides: 8. CDR3 length: 15 residues. CDR3 residues: CASSVRQGRTDTQYF. The CDR3, as DNA: TGTGCCAGCTCAGTCAGACAGGGTCGGACAGATACGCAGTATTTT. The variable domain in full, with the rest retrieved from reference TRBV18 and TRBJ2-3, is NAGVMQNPRHLVRRRGQEARLRCSPMKGHSHVYWYRQLPEEGLKFMVYLQKENIIDESGMPKERFSAEFPKEGPSILRIQQVVRGDSAAYFCASSVRQGRTDTQYFGPGTRLTVL.

The table lists this clonotype with many counts. The J gene is TRBJ2-2, the V gene TRBV28, with a possible D match to TRBD2 (5 bases). This CDR3 is built from 12 residues. Germline CDR1 and CDR2: MDHEN and SYDVKM. Trimming shortened V by 6 bases and J by 3 bases, and 5 bases separated the two germline ends. The CDR3 DNA reads as TGTGCCAGCAGGGGAGACACCGGGGAGCTGTTTTTT. Translated: CASRGDTGELFF.

The sample holds one count of this clonotype. The J gene is TRBJ2-3, the V gene TRBV7-9, with 8 bases matching TRBD1. V lost 5 bases, J lost 5 bases, and 9 bases stayed unmatched. The germline gives CDR1 SEHNR, CDR2 FQNEAQ (reference sequence). The CDR3 covers 15 residues. The CDR3 protein is CASSPDRGGGDTQYF. DNA for the CDR3: TGTGCCAGCAGCCCTGACAGGGGCGGTGGAGATACGCAGTATTTT.

By its share, this clonotype is medium-sized. The chain uses TRBV6-5 and TRBJ2-7; 7 bases map to TRBD2. CDR1 and CDR2 (germline): MNHEY, SVGAGI. The CDR3 is made up of 15 amino acids. V dropped 2 bases and J dropped 2; count of bases not matched to a gene: 6. The CDR3 sequence: CASSYEAGATYEQYF. DNA of the CDR3: TGTGCCAGCAGTTACGAGGCGGGAGCTACCTACGAGCAGTACTTC.

This clonotype counts as medium-sized. This chain uses TRBV18 with TRBJ2-2; 7 bases fit TRBD1. Germline CDR1 KGHSH, CDR2 LQKENI. The V and J ends lost 6 bases and 4 bases, in that order; junction bases with no gene match: 8. The CDR3 covers 15 residues. The CDR3 protein is CASSPGQLLTGELFF. CDR3 DNA: TGTGCCAGCTCGCCGGGACAGCTTCTCACCGGGGAGCTGTTTTTT.

In the case of this clonotype: This sequence may be a read error, since a much larger clone differs from it by one base. V is TRBV10-3 and J is TRBJ2-5, with TRBD2 as a possible D gene (5 bases). Germline lookup yields CDR1 ENHRY and CDR2 SYGVKD. The CDR3 consists of 13 residues. CDR3 coding DNA: TGTGCCATAGGAGAGTCGCAGTGGGAGACCCTGTACTTC. It is translated as CAIGESQWETLYF.

The chain carries TRBV20-1 and TRBJ1-2, with a tentative D call TRBD1 (6 bases). The length of the CDR3 is 13 residues. Germline CDR1 DFQATT, CDR2 SNEGSKA (reference sequence). The germline V and J ends were trimmed by 3 bases and 4 bases, with 12 bases remaining between them. The CDR3 DNA is TGCAGTGCTAGCCCCACAGGGACCTATGGCTACACCTTC. Translating it yields CSASPTGTYGYTF.

This clonotype was counted ten times or more. The chain links TRBV30 to TRBJ2-2, with D uncertain. CDR1 GTSNPN and CDR2 SVGIG come from the germline V gene (reference sequence). The CDR3 extends over 12 amino acids. The V gene lost 1 base and the J gene lost 7 bases, with 7 bases spanning the gap. CDR3 coding DNA: TGTGCCTGGAGTGGGGGAATCGGGGAGCTGTTTTTT. Amino acid sequence: CAWSGGIGELFF.